Described below is a single TCR beta chain sequence and its context. CD45RO-negative, CCR7-positively selected cells formed the naive CD8 fraction, excluding terminally differentiated effector memory CD45RA+ cells. The data were taken from a study of shared clonotypes between healthy human individuals. Assay: immunoSEQ multiplex PCR; the TCRdb copy retains only in-frame clones and omits some. The sample records millions of clones, approximately 94% being singletons. This CDR3 spans 14 amino acids. Germline values: CDR1 SGHVS, CDR2 FNYEAQ. Trimming cost V 4 bases and J 4 bases, with 11 bases left between them.

The TCR originated in a man between 18 and 29 years old in good health. The rearrangement uses TRBV7-6 and TRBJ2-1, with no clear D. The specimen sequenced was naive CD8+ T cells sorted from blood. The CDR3 loop reads CASSSLYRYNEQFF. The CDR3 DNA follows: TGTGCCAGCAGCTCGCTTTATAGGTACAATGAGCAGTTCTTC.